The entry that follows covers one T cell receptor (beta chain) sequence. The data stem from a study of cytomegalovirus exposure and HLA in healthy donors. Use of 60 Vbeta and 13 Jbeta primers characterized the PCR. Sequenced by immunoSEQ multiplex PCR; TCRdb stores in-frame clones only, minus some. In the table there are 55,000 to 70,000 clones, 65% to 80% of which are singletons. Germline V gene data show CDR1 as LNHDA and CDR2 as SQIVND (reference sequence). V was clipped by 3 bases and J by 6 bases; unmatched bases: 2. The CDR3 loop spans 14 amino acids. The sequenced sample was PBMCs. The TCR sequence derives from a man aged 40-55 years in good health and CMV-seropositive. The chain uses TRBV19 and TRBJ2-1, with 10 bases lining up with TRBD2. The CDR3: CASSIRTSGNEQFF. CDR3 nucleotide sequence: TGTGCCAGTAGTATCCGGACTAGCGGCAATGAGCAGTTCTTC.